This T cell receptor beta chain was identified during a study of radiotherapy plus CTLA-4 blockade in lung cancer. The V end lost 3 bases, the J end lost 8 bases, and 5 bases lay between the germline ends. The germline V gene encodes CDR1 SGHRS and CDR2 YFSETQ. This CDR3 contains 11 residues. Method: immunoSEQ multiplex PCR; TCRdb's copy keeps in-frame clones and lacks some. The sample lists roughly 120,000 clones; 78% were seen once. The TCR sequence derives from a human donor with non-small cell lung cancer who had a partial response to radiotherapy plus ipilimumab. Sample: peripheral blood, taken from a patient treated with radiotherapy plus ipilimumab. V and J are TRBV5-1 and TRBJ1-4; tentative D call: TRBD1 (5 bases). DNA of the CDR3: TGCGCCAGCAGCTCAGGGGAAAAACTGTTTTTT. It is translated as CASSSGEKLFF.